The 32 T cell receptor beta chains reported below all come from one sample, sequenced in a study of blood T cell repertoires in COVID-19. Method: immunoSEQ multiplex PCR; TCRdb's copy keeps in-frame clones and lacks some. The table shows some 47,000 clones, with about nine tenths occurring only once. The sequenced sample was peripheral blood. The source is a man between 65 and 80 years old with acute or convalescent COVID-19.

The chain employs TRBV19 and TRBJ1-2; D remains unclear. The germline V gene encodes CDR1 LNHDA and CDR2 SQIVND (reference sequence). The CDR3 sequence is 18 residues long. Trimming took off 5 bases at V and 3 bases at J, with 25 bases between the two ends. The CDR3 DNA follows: TGTGCCAGTAGTTACCCCCTCGGGAGGGCGCGGCAGGACTATGGCTACACCTTC. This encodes CASSYPLGRARQDYGYTF.

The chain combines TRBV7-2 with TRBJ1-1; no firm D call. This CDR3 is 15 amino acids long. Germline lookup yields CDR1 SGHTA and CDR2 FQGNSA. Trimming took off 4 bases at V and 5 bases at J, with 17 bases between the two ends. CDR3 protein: CASSWVELSRTEAFF. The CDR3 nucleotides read TGTGCCAGCAGCTGGGTGGAGCTTAGTAGGACTGAAGCTTTCTTT. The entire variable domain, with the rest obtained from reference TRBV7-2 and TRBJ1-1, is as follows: GAGVSQSPSNKVTEKGKDVELRCDPISGHTALYWYRQSLGQGLEFLIYFQGNSAPDKSGLPSDRFSAERTGGSVSTLTIQRTQQEDSAVYLCASSWVELSRTEAFFGQGTRLTVV.

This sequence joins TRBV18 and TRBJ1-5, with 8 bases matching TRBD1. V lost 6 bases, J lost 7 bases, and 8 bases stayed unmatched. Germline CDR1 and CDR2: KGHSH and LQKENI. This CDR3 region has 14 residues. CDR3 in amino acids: CASSPTGAVQPQHF. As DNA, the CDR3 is TGTGCCAGCTCGCCGACAGGGGCGGTACAGCCCCAGCATTTT.

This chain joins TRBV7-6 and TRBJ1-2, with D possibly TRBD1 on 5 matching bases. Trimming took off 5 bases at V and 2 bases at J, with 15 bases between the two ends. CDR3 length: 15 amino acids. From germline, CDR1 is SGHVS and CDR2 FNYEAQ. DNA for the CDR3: TGTGCCAGCAGCCTCTTTGGGGGAGGGAACTATGGCTACACCTTC. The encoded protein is CASSLFGGGNYGYTF.

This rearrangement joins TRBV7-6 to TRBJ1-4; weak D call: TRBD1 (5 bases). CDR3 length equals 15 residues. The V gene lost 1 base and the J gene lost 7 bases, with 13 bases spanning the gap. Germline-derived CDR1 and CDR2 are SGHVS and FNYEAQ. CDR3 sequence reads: CASSLGGGEVEKLFF. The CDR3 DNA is TGTGCCAGCAGCTTAGGTGGAGGGGAGGTTGAAAAACTGTTTTTT.

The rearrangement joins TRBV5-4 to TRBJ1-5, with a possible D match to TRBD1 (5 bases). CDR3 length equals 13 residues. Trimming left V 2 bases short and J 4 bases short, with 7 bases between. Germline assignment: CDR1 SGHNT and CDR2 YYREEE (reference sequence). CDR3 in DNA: TGTGCCAGCAGCTTCGGGGGGAATCAGCCCCAGCATTTT. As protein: CASSFGGNQPQHF.

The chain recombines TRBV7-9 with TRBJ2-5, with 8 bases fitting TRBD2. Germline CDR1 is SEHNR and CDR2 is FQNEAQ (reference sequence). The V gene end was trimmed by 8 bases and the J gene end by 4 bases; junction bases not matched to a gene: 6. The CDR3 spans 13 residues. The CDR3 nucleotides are TGTGCCAGCGCCGGGACTAGTCTAGAGACCCAGTACTTC. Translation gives CASAGTSLETQYF.

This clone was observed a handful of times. CDR3: CATSRREGWTEAFF. The DNA of the CDR3 is TGTGCCACCAGCAGAAGGGAGGGTTGGACTGAAGCTTTCTTT. The chain links TRBV15 to TRBJ1-1, with D hard to call. The CDR3 totals 14 residues. Germline V gene data show CDR1 as LNHNV and CDR2 as YYDKDF (reference sequence). V dropped 2 bases and J dropped 5 bases, with 12 bases sitting between them.

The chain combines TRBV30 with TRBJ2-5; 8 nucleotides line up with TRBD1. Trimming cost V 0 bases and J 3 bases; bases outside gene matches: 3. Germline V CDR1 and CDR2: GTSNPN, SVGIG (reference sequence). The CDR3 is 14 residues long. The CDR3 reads CAWSVGQGKETQYF. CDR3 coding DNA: TGTGCCTGGAGTGTAGGACAGGGAAAAGAGACCCAGTACTTC.

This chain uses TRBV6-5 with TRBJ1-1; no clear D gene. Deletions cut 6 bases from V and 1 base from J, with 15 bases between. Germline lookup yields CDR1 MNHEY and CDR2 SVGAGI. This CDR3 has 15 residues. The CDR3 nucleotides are TGTGCCAGCAGCGTCAACGGCTGGAGGAACACTGAAGCTTTCTTT. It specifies CASSVNGWRNTEAFF.

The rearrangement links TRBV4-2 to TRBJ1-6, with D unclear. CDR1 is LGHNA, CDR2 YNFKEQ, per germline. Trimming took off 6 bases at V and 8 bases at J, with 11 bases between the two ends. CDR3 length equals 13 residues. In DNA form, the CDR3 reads TGTGCCAGCAGGCAGGACGGGGATTCACCCCTCCACTTT. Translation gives CASRQDGDSPLHF.

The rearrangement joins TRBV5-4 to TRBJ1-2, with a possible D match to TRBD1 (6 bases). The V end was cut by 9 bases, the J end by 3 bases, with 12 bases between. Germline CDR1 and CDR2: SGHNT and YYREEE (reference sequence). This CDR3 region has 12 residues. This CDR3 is CATYRDHYGYTF. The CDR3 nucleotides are TGTGCCACCTACAGGGACCACTATGGCTACACCTTC.

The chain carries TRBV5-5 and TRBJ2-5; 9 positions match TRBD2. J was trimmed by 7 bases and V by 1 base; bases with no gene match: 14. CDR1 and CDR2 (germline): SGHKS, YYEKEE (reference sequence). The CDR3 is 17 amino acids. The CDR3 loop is CASSLSMIAGAEGTQYF. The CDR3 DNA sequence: TGTGCCAGCAGCTTGTCCATGATAGCGGGGGCCGAAGGGACCCAGTACTTC.

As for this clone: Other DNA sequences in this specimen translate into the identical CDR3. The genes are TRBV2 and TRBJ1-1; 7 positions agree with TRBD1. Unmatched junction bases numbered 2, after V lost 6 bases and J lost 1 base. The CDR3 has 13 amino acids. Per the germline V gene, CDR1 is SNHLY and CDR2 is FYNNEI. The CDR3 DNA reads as TGTGCCAGCAGAAGACAGGGGAACACTGAAGCTTTCTTT. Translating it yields CASRRQGNTEAFF.

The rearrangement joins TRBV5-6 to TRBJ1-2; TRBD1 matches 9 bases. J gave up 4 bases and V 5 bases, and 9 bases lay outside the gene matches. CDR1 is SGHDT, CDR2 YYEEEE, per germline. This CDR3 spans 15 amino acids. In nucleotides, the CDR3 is TGTGCCAGCAGTTTCGGACAGGGGTCCCTCTATGGCTACACCTTC. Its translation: CASSFGQGSLYGYTF. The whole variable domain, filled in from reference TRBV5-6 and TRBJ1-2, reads DAGVTQSPTHLIKTRGQQVTLRCSPKSGHDTVSWYQQALGQGPQFIFQYYEEEERQRGNFPDRFSGHQFPNYSSELNVNALLLGDSALYLCASSFGQGSLYGYTFGSGTRLTVV.

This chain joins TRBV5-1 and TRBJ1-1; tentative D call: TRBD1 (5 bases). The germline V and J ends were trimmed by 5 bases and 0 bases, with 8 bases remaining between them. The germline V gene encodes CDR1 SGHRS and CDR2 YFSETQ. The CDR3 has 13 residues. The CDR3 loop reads CASRATVNTEAFF. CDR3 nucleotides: TGCGCCAGCAGGGCGACAGTGAACACTGAAGCTTTCTTT.

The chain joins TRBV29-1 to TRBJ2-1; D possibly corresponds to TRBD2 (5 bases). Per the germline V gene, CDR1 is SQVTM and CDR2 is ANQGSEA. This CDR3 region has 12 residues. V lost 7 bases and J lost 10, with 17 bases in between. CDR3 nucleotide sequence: TGCAGCGCCGAGTCCCTGCGGGTCGAGCAGTTCTTC. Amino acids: CSAESLRVEQFF.

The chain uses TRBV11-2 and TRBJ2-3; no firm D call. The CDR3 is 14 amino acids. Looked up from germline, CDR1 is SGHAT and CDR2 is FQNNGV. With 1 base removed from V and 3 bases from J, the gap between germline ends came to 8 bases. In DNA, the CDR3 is TGTGCCAGCAGCTTAGTCGGCAGGACAGATACGCAGTATTTT. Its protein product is CASSLVGRTDTQYF.

In DNA form, the CDR3 reads TGCAGCGTTGAACTTTGGGTAGCGGGTACAGATACGCAGTATTTT. This gives the protein CSVELWVAGTDTQYF. This chain links TRBV29-1 with TRBJ2-3; 7 positions match TRBD2. Germline values: CDR1 SQVTM, CDR2 ANQGSEA. Unmatched junction bases numbered 8, after V lost 2 bases and J lost 3 bases. The CDR3 runs to 15 residues.

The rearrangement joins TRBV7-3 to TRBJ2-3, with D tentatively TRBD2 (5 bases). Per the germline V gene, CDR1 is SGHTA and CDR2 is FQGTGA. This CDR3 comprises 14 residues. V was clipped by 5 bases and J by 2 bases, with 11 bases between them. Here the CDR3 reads CASSRYDYTDTQYF. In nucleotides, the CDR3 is TGTGCCAGCAGCCGATACGACTACACAGATACGCAGTATTTT.

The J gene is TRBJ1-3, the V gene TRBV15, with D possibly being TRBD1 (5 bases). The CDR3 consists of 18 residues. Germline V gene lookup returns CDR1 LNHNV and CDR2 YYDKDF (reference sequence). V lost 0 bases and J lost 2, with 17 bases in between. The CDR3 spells CATSREAGVGVAGNTIYF. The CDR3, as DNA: TGTGCCACCAGCAGAGAGGCGGGGGTAGGGGTGGCTGGAAACACCATATATTTT.

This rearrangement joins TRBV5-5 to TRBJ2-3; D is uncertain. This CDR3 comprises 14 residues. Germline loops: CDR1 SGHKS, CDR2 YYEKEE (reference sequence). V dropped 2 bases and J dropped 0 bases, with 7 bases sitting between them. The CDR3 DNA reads TGTGCCAGCAGCTTACCGCAGAGCACAGATACGCAGTATTTT. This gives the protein CASSLPQSTDTQYF.

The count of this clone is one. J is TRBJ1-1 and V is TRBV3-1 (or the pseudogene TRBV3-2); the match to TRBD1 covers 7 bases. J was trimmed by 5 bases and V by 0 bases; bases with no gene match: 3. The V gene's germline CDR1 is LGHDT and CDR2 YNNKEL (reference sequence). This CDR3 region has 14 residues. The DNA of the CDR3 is TGTGCCAGCAGCCAAGAGACAGGGCGAACTGAAGCTTTCTTT. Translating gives CASSQETGRTEAFF.

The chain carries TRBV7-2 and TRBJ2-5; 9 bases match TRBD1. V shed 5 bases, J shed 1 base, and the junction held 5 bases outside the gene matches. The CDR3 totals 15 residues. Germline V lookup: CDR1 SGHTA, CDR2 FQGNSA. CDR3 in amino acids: CASSTGGPLQETQYF. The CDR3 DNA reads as TGTGCCAGCAGCACAGGGGGCCCACTCCAAGAGACCCAGTACTTC.

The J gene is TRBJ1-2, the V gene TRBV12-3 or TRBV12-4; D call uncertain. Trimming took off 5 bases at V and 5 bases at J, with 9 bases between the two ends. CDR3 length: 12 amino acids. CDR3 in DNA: TGTGCCAGCAGTATGAGGGCATATGGCTACACCTTC. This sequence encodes CASSMRAYGYTF.

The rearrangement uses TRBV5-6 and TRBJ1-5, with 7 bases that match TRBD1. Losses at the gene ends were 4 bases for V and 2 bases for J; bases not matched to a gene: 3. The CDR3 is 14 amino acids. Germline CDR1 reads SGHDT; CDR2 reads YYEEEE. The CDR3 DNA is TGTGCCAGCAGCACCACAGGGGGCAATCAGCCCCAGCATTTT. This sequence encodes CASSTTGGNQPQHF. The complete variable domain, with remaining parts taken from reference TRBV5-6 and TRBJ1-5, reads DAGVTQSPTHLIKTRGQQVTLRCSPKSGHDTVSWYQQALGQGPQFIFQYYEEEERQRGNFPDRFSGHQFPNYSSELNVNALLLGDSALYLCASSTTGGNQPQHFGDGTRLSIL.

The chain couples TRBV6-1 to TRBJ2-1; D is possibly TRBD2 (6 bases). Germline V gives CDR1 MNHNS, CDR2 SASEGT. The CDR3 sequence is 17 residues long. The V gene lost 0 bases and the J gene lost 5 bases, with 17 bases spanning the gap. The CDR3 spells CASSEAGYWGDHNEQFF. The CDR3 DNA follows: TGTGCCAGCAGTGAAGCGGGTTACTGGGGGGACCACAATGAGCAGTTCTTC.

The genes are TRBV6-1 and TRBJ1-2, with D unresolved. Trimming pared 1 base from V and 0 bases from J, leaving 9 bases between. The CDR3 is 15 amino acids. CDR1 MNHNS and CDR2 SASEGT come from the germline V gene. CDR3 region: CASSEGYRANYGYTF. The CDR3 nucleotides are TGTGCCAGCAGTGAAGGGTACAGAGCTAACTATGGCTACACCTTC.

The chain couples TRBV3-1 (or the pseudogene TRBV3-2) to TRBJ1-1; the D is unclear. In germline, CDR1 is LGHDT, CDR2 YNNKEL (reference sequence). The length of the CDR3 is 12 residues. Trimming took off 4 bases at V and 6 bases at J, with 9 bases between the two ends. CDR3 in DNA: TGTGCCAGCAGCCCCGGGTTACCTGAAGCTTTCTTT. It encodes CASSPGLPEAFF.

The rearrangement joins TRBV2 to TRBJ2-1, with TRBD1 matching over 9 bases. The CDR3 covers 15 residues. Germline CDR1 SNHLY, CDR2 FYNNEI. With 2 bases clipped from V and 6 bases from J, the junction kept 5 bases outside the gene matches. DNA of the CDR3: TGTGCCAGCAGTGAAAGGACAGGGGAACTCAATGAGCAGTTCTTC. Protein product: CASSERTGELNEQFF.

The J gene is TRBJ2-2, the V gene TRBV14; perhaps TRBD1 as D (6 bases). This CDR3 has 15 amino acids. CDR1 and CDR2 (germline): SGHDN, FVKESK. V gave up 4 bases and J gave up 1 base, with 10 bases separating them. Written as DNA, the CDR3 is TGTGCCAGCAGCCTGGGACAAATGAACACCGGGGAGCTGTTTTTT. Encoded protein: CASSLGQMNTGELFF.

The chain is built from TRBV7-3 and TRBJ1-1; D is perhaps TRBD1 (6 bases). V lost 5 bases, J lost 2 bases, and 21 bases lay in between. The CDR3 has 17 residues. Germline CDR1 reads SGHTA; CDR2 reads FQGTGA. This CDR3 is CASSLVPAGGPNTEAFF. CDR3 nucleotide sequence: TGTGCCAGCAGCCTCGTTCCCGCGGGGGGCCCTAACACTGAAGCTTTCTTT.